A single sample gave rise to the 16 T cell receptor beta chains below, sequenced in a study of control samples from healthy donors and cancer patients. TCRdb's table, derived via immunoSEQ multiplex PCR, lists solely in-frame clones and lacks some. The sample yields around 140,000 clones, 80% to 95% seen once. The material sequenced was blood. The source of these receptors is a man younger than 30 in good health.

The chain employs TRBV5-1 and TRBJ2-3; 10 bases fit TRBD1. The CDR3 loop spans 15 amino acids. CDR1 is SGHRS and CDR2 is YFSETQ in the germline V gene. V dropped 2 bases and J dropped 1; count of bases not matched to a gene: 1. CDR3 region: CASSFGTGGTDTQYF. CDR3 bases: TGCGCCAGCAGCTTCGGGACAGGGGGCACAGATACGCAGTATTTT.

This clone was observed a few times. This chain connects TRBV5-1 to TRBJ1-4; D is possibly TRBD1 (5 bases). V lost 2 bases and J lost 4, with 12 bases in between. The germline gives CDR1 SGHRS, CDR2 YFSETQ. This CDR3 is built from 15 residues. The chain's CDR3 is CASSFESTVNEKLFF. DNA of the CDR3: TGCGCCAGCAGCTTTGAGTCGACAGTTAATGAAAAACTGTTTTTT.

This chain joins TRBV5-6 and TRBJ2-2; maybe TRBD1 (6 bases). Deletions cut 3 bases from V and 4 bases from J, with 16 bases between. The CDR3 spans 16 residues. The germline CDR1 and CDR2 sequences are SGHDT and YYEEEE. CDR3: CASSWGGQKLTGELFF. DNA for the CDR3: TGTGCCAGCAGCTGGGGCGGACAGAAACTCACCGGGGAGCTGTTTTTT.

The chain is built from TRBV23-1 and TRBJ2-7; maybe TRBD1 (6 bases). TRBV23-1 is flagged as an ORF with uncertain function. V was clipped by 2 bases and J by 4 bases, with 24 bases between them. The CDR3 loop spans 18 amino acids. DNA of the CDR3: TGCGCCAGCAGTCAAAAACCTACCGGGGCAGGGGAAAGGTACGAGCAGTACTTC. Translated: CASSQKPTGAGERYEQYF.

The CDR3 here is CAWSVGPYNSPLHF. As DNA, the CDR3 is TGTGCCTGGAGTGTCGGGCCCTATAATTCACCCCTCCACTTT. The J gene is TRBJ1-6, the V gene TRBV30; unclear D gene. The CDR3 is 14 residues long. V was cut by 0 bases and J by 2 bases, with 5 bases left in between. Germline-derived CDR1 and CDR2 are GTSNPN and SVGIG (reference sequence). Complete variable domain (other parts from reference TRBV30 and TRBJ1-6): SQTIHQWPATLVQPVGSPLSLECTVEGTSNPNLYWYRQAAGRGLQLLFYSVGIGQISSEVPQNLSASRPQDRQFILSSKKLLLSDSGFYLCAWSVGPYNSPLHFGNGTRLTVT.

The chain has TRBV6-5 and TRBJ1-5, with a tentative D call TRBD1 (5 bases). The V gene's germline CDR1 is MNHEY and CDR2 SVGAGI. The V and J ends lost 7 bases and 5 bases respectively, with 12 bases between them. This CDR3 contains 13 residues. In DNA form, the CDR3 reads TGTGCCAGCATGGCGGGGCTCTATCAGCCCCAGCATTTT. Its translation is CASMAGLYQPQHF.

The chain links TRBV11-3 to TRBJ2-1; maybe TRBD2 (5 bases). Germline V gene sequence: CDR1 SGHNT, CDR2 YENEEA. The CDR3 is made up of 15 amino acids. Deletions cut 5 bases from V and 0 bases from J, with 11 bases between. The CDR3 loop reads CASSPRDDSYNEQFF. In nucleotides, the CDR3 is TGTGCCAGCAGCCCCCGGGATGACTCCTACAATGAGCAGTTCTTC.

The chain employs TRBV7-2 and TRBJ2-7; TRBD2 matches at 10 bases. Germline values: CDR1 SGHTA, CDR2 FQGNSA. The CDR3 totals 16 residues. Unmatched junction bases numbered 14, after V lost 5 bases and J lost 7 bases. DNA of the CDR3: TGTGCCAGCAGCCCCCGAGGGCTAGCGGGGGCGGGGGAGCAGTACTTC. It codes for CASSPRGLAGAGEQYF.

V gene TRBV11-2 combines with J gene TRBJ1-2, with no clear D. With 4 bases removed from V and 2 bases from J, the gap between germline ends came to 11 bases. This CDR3 is 14 amino acids long. Germline V lookup: CDR1 SGHAT, CDR2 FQNNGV. For the CDR3, the DNA is TGTGCCAGCAGCTACCTGACGGGAAACTATGGCTACACCTTC. This codes for CASSYLTGNYGYTF.

The chain has TRBV9 and TRBJ2-2; the match to TRBD2 covers 14 bases. The CDR3 has 21 residues. Germline assignment: CDR1 SGDLS and CDR2 YYNGEE. The trim removed 3 bases at V and 2 bases at J, leaving 15 bases unmatched. The CDR3 loop reads CASSAQHPGLAGARNTGELFF. CDR3 DNA: TGTGCCAGCAGCGCACAACATCCGGGACTAGCGGGGGCCAGAAACACCGGGGAGCTGTTTTTT. Full variable domain (remainder filled in from reference TRBV9 and TRBJ2-2): DSGVTQTPKHLITATGQRVTLRCSPRSGDLSVYWYQQSLDQGLQFLIQYYNGEERAKGNILERFSAQQFPDLHSELNLSSLELGDSALYFCASSAQHPGLAGARNTGELFFGEGSRLTVL.

The V gene is TRBV5-1, the J gene TRBJ2-2, with D unresolved. The CDR3 totals 14 residues. Trimming took 5 bases from V and 1 from J, leaving 9 bases between them. Germline V gene lookup returns CDR1 SGHRS and CDR2 YFSETQ. The CDR3 region is CASRVGLNTGELFF. For the CDR3, the DNA is TGCGCCAGCAGGGTCGGGTTGAACACCGGGGAGCTGTTTTTT. The full variable domain, in which reference TRBV5-1 and TRBJ2-2 provide the parts outside the CDR3, is KAGVTQTPRYLIKTRGQQVTLSCSPISGHRSVSWYQQTPGQGLQFLFEYFSETQRNKGNFPGRFSGRQFSNSRSEMNVSTLELGDSALYLCASRVGLNTGELFFGEGSRLTVL.

This chain uses TRBV25-1 with TRBJ2-7, with TRBD1 matching over 7 bases. The CDR3 is made up of 14 amino acids. The germline V gene has CDR1 MGHDK and CDR2 SYGVNS. Trimming at V came to 6 bases and at J to 0 bases, leaving 5 bases not matched to a gene. CDR3 protein: CASSKQGSSYEQYF. CDR3 DNA: TGTGCCAGCAGCAAACAGGGGAGCTCCTACGAGCAGTACTTC.

V usage is TRBV5-1 and J usage is TRBJ2-3; TRBD2 matches at 12 bases. The V segment lost 0 bases and the J segment 4 bases; nucleotides outside the gene matches: 3. The CDR3 is made up of 16 amino acids. The germline CDR1 and CDR2 sequences are SGHRS and YFSETQ. CDR3 region: CASSLGLAGEADTQYF. CDR3 DNA: TGCGCCAGCAGCTTGGGACTAGCGGGGGAGGCAGATACGCAGTATTTT.

The CDR3 DNA sequence: TGCGCCAGCAGCCAACCCGGGGGGGGGACTAGCGGCCTTCTAGCCAAAAACATTCAGTACTTC. Translation: CASSQPGGGTSGLLAKNIQYF. This chain joins TRBV4-1 and TRBJ2-4; 11 bases are a match to TRBD2. This CDR3 is 21 amino acids long. V trimming: 2 bases; J trimming: 0 bases; junction bases outside the gene matches: 15. CDR1 is MGHRA, CDR2 YSYEKL, per germline.

This clone occurred once. The chain recombines TRBV14 with TRBJ2-3, with 9 bases fitting TRBD1. The junction had 3 bases not matched to a gene; V was cut back by 4 bases and J by 4 bases. CDR3 length equals 14 residues. Looked up from germline, CDR1 is SGHDN and CDR2 is FVKESK. In DNA form, the CDR3 reads TGTGCCAGCAGCCCTTGGACAGGGGCAGATACGCAGTATTTT. Its translation: CASSPWTGADTQYF.

J is TRBJ1-1 and V is TRBV21-1; the table names TRBD1, a call not compared with the DNA. TRBV21-1 constitutes a pseudogene. This CDR3 contains 13 residues. In DNA form, the CDR3 reads TGTGCCAGCAGCCCAGACAGGGTTACTGAAGCTTTCTTT. Residues: CASSPDRVTEAFF.